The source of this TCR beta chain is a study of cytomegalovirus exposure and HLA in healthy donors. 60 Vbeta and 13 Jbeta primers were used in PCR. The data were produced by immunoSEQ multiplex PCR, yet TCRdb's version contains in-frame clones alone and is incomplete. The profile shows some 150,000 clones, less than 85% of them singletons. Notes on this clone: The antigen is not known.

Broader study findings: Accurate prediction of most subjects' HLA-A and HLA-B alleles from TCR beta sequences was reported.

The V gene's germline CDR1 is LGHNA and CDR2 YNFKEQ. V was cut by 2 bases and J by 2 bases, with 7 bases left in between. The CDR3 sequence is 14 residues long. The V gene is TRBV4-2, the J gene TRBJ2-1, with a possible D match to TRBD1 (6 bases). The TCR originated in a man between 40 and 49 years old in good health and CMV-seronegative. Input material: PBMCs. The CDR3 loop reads CASSQRGTYNEQFF. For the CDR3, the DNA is TGTGCCAGCAGCCAAAGGGGGACCTACAATGAGCAGTTCTTC.